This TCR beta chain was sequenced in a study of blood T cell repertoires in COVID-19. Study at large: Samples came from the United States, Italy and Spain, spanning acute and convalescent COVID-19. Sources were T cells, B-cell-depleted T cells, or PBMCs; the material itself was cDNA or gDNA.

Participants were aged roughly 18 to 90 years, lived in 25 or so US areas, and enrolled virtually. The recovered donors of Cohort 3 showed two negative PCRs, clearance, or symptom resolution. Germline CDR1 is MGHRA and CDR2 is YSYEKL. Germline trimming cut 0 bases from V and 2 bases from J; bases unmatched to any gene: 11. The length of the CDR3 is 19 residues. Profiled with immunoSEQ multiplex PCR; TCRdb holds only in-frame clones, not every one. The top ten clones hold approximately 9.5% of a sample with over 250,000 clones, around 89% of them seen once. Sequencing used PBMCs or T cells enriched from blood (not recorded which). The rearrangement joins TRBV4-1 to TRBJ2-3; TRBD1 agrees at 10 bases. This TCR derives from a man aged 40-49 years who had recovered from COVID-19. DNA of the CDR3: TGCGCCAGCAGCCAAGAACCGGGACAGGGGTATCTCTTCACAGATACGCAGTATTTT. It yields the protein CASSQEPGQGYLFTDTQYF.